The clone carrying this T cell receptor beta chain has a handful of counts. The data originate from a study of T cell changes during pregnancy in multiple sclerosis. Measured with immunoSEQ multiplex PCR; TCRdb has only the in-frame clones, and not every one. The sample lists roughly 50,000 clones; roughly 92% were seen once. This TCR was recovered from a female donor with multiple sclerosis, enrolled in a pregnancy study. This specimen consisted of CD4+ T cells from peripheral blood mononuclear cells, obtained in the third trimester of pregnancy.

In nucleotides, the CDR3 is TGCAGCGTGGACCCGGGACAGGGATCTGAAGCTTTCTTT. Encoded protein: CSVDPGQGSEAFF. This sequence joins TRBV29-1 and TRBJ1-1, with 9 positions matching TRBD1. Per the germline V gene, CDR1 is SQVTM and CDR2 is ANQGSEA. V gave up 6 bases and J gave up 6 bases; unmatched junction bases: 8. This CDR3 has 13 residues. Variable domain in full (rest from reference TRBV29-1 and TRBJ1-1): SAVISQKPSRDICQRGTSLTIQCQVDSQVTMMFWYRQQPGQSLTLIATANQGSEATYESGFVIDKFPISRPNLTFSTLTVSNMSPEDSSIYLCSVDPGQGSEAFFGQGTRLTVV.